These 4 T cell receptor beta chains came from one sample sequenced in a study of T cells in Graves' hyperthyroidism and ophthalmopathy. Amplified TCR beta CDR3 regions derived from RNA transcripts. With the HTBI primer set, the TCR CDR3 went through a first round of RT-PCR. TCRdb re-called the multiplex PCR reads with MiXCR, one entry per CDR3 protein. There are 600,000 to 700,000 distinct CDR3 sequences in the sample; 45% occur only once, and about 7.7% lies in the top ten. Input material: peripheral blood or thyroid tissue (not recorded which). The receptor set was obtained from an adult man with Graves' disease, either hyperthyroidism or ophthalmopathy (not recorded which).

Turning to this clonotype: Here the CDR3 omits its conserved ending phenylalanine or tryptophan, so a read error is the likely source. This chain uses TRBV7-9 with TRBJ1-5; possible D gene TRBD1, 6 bases. CDR3 length equals 14 residues. From germline, CDR1 is SEHNR and CDR2 FQNEAQ (reference sequence). Trimming took off 6 bases at V and 1 base at J, with 10 bases between the two ends. CDR3 sequence reads: CASRQDSSNQPQHY. The CDR3 region has the DNA TGTGCCAGCAGGCAGGACAGCAGCAATCAGCCCCAGCATTAT.

The genes are TRBV6-1 and TRBJ1-5; D call uncertain. V lost 5 bases and J 3 bases, leaving 5 bases between the germline ends. The CDR3 is made up of 12 amino acids. Germline lookup yields CDR1 MNHNS and CDR2 SASEGT. CDR3 in amino acids: CASSSFNQPQHF. CDR3 nucleotide sequence: TGTGCCAGCAGTAGTTTCAATCAGCCCCAGCATTTT.

This sequence joins TRBV7-3 and TRBJ2-2, with D hard to call. This CDR3 has 11 residues. Germline CDR1 is SGHTA and CDR2 is FQGTGA. V was shortened by 5 bases and J by 8 bases, with 6 bases between the two germline ends. The CDR3 coding sequence is TGTGCCAGCAGCGAAAAGGGGGAGCTGTTTTTT. Its protein product is CASSEKGELFF. Based on the CDR3 plus reference TRBV7-3 and TRBJ2-2, the full variable domain is GAGVSQTPSNKVTEKGKYVELRCDPISGHTALYWYRQSLGQGPEFLIYFQGTGAADDSGLPNDRFFAVRPEGSVSTLKIQRTERGDSAVYLCASSEKGELFFGEGSRLTVL.

This chain joins TRBV2 and TRBJ1-6; D call uncertain. The germline CDR1 and CDR2 sequences are SNHLY and FYNNEI. The V gene lost 5 bases and the J gene lost 11 bases, with 13 bases spanning the gap. The CDR3 is 13 residues long. The CDR3 loop is CASSLRSLTPLHF. CDR3 DNA: TGTGCCAGCAGTTTAAGGTCGCTGACACCCCTCCACTTT. The complete variable domain, with remaining parts taken from reference TRBV2 and TRBJ1-6, reads EPEVTQTPSHQVTQMGQEVILRCVPISNHLYFYWYRQILGQKVEFLVSFYNNEISEKSEIFDDQFSVERPDGSNFTLKIRSTKLEDSAMYFCASSLRSLTPLHFGNGTRLTVT.